The clone carrying this T cell receptor beta chain was seen more than once but under ten times. Its specificity is unknown. From germline, CDR1 is SGHDN and CDR2 FVKESK. Trimming shortened V by 3 bases and J by 3 bases, and 9 bases separated the two germline ends. This CDR3 contains 14 residues. This specimen comes from a study of T cell repertoires in cytomegalovirus infection. Across the study: Carrying CMV and the relevant HLA type showed in public TCR beta signatures. Overall study findings and caveats: Cumulated frequencies of public TCR beta families served to identify carriers of CMV plus the relevant HLA. It was HLA-C-restricted CMV-specific TCR beta clonotypes that dominated the response ex vivo.

TCRdb analysed the reads with MiXCR anew, one entry per CDR3 protein. The sample lists some 97,000 distinct CDR3 sequences, about 22% occurring once. The specimen sequenced was CD8+ T cells from PBMCs. The receptor was derived from a human donor in good health (CMV status not recorded). Some clones in this sample may be carry-over from other donors' samples. The genes are TRBV14 and TRBJ1-5; a weak D match, TRBD1 (5 bases). The CDR3 nucleotides read TGTGCCAGCAGCCACGCTGGGACCAATCAGCCCCAGCATTTT. This codes for CASSHAGTNQPQHF.